This T cell receptor beta chain was retrieved from a study of T cells after yellow fever vaccination (dated by TCRdb to the late 2010s). Background for the entire study: Libraries from fractions with low cell numbers were prepared with the SMART-Seq v4 Ultra Low Input RNA kit. To track T-cell clones before and after primary and booster YFV17D yellow fever vaccination, bulk TCR alpha and beta repertoires were sequenced longitudinally. Two healthy male donors, one aged 18 to 30 and one aged 30 to 39 years, were included in the cohort. Blood was collected at multiple timepoints before and after primary and secondary immunization, and bulk PBMC replicates and cell subsets were isolated.

As to this clonotype: This clone's antigen is unknown. Base qualities are not provided; no much larger clone lies one nucleotide away.

The sample's treatment or condition, from its label and the paper: live attenuated yellow fever vaccine strain. At each blood-draw timepoint, two biological replicates of bulk PBMCs were collected. A standard Ficoll-Paque protocol was used to isolate PBMCs from peripheral blood. RNA was extracted with TriZol from bulk PBMCs, CD4 and CD8 fractions, and dextramer-positive and dextramer-negative fractions. The full study reports these points: Only two donors were included in the study, so the extent to which the findings can be generalized is limited. Most clones expanded after primary vaccination (96% of CD4 and around nine tenths of CD8) were re-detected after the booster, suggesting that broad memory maintenance occurred. A small share of clonotypes occurred in both CD4 and CD8 compartments, likely arising from convergent recombination. FACS-sorted repertoires could contain abundant contaminating clonotypes from the bulk population, so computational filtering was required. Compared with the primary T-cell response, the secondary T-cell response was weaker but faster, peaking on day 5 rather than day 15.

TCR cDNA was synthesized by 5'RACE template switching, which introduced a universal primer site and unique molecular identifiers. cDNA synthesis was primed from both the TCR alpha and TCR beta constant segments. Library amplification involved two PCR steps, and the second step added sample barcodes and sequencing adapters. Sequencing of libraries was done on Illumina HiSeq 2500 (2x100 bp) or NovaSeq (2x150 bp). In the authors' own workflow: MIGEC handled demultiplexing of reads and collapsing into UMI consensus sequences, while MiXCR performed V(D)J alignment. Clonotypes responding to the vaccine were identified with edgeR on replicate PBMC samples, with the criteria of FDR below 0.01 and a log2 fold change above 5 up to day 15. CD4 or CD8 identity was assigned to each bulk clonotype according to whether the clonotype was present at higher abundance in the sequenced CD4 repertoire or the sequenced CD8 repertoire. TCRdb reran the public reads through fastp at Q25 and MiXCR, keeping productive beta chains. Each record represents a unique CDR3 protein, reported with the most common genes and DNA among its rows. The V and J calls were determined by TCRdb, not by the authors. This sample has roughly 300,000 distinct CDR3 sequences in its table, and around 6.8% of those were observed once. About 18% of the sample rests with the top ten.

From its cysteine to its phenylalanine, the CDR3 spans 12 amino acids. CDR3 DNA only is kept here, 36 bases in frame from base 1. Deletion took 0 bases off V and 9 bases off J, with a span of 9 bases between the germline ends. From the germline V gene, CDR1 is LGHNA and CDR2 is YNFKEQ. Sequencing used PBMCs, obtained around 45 days after the first yellow fever vaccination. This TCR derives from a man aged 18 to 35 who received the YFV17D yellow fever vaccine. Rearrangement joined TRBV4-2 to TRBJ2-7; a tentative D call is TRBD1 (5 bases match). The DNA sequence is TGTGCCAGCAGCCAAGATTTAAGGGGGCAGTACTTC. It codes for CASSQDLRGQYF.